The T cell receptor (beta chain) described here comes from a study of cytomegalovirus exposure and HLA in healthy donors. Of note for this clone: Its antigen is unknown.

In the PCR, 60 Vbeta and 13 Jbeta primers were used. Profiling relied on immunoSEQ multiplex PCR, and the TCRdb table lists in-frame clones only, not all of them. The profile shows about 110,000 clones, over 70% of them singletons. Study-level points and caveats: Specificity for CMV antigens was confirmed in vitro for a few of the CMV-associated chains. Researchers reported in a later analysis that a missense DCLRE1C variant was tied to TCR beta V- and J-gene trimming. Earlier analysis found most TCR beta V segments productive about 90% or about 30% of the time.

CDR1 is MRHNA and CDR2 is SNTAGT in the germline V gene. Trimming at V came to 6 bases and at J to 7 bases, leaving 9 bases not matched to a gene. The CDR3 spans 13 residues. Donors had nominal health at sampling but likely had unrecorded immune exposures. Specimen: PBMCs. This TCR was recovered from a male donor in good health and CMV-seropositive. The J gene is TRBJ2-7, the V gene TRBV6-4; the match to TRBD2 covers 7 bases. Here the CDR3 reads CASSRDGAGEQYF. The DNA of the CDR3 is TGTGCCAGCAGCCGGGACGGAGCGGGAGAGCAGTACTTC.